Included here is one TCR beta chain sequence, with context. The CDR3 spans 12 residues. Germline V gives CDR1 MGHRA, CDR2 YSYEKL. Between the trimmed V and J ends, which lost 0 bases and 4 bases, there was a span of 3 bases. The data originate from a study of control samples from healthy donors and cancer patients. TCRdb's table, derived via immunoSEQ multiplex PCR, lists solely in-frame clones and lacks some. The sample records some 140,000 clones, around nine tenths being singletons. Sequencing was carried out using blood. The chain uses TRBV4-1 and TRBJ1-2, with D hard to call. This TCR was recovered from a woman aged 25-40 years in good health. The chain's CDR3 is CASSQDLYGYTF. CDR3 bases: TGCGCCAGCAGCCAAGATCTCTATGGCTACACCTTC.